A selection of T cell receptor beta chains follows, all from one sample in a study of shared clonotypes between healthy human individuals. Produced via immunoSEQ multiplex PCR; TCRdb's table is partial and in-frame only. Among about 2 million clones listed, 85% to 95% were seen once. Sequencing was carried out using naive CD4+ T cells sorted from blood. The receptors stem from a man aged 18 to 29 in good health. CDR3s include the opening cysteine and the closing phenylalanine or tryptophan.

j_call: TRBJ1-6
v_call: TRBV10-3
cdr3_aa: CAISEFGDTIMNSPLHF

j_call: TRBJ2-7
v_call: TRBV23-1
cdr3_aa: CASSQSLWRGHYEQYF

j_call: TRBJ2-3
v_call: TRBV7-2
cdr3_aa: CASILTSGSTDTQYF

j_call: TRBJ2-3
v_call: TRBV10-2
cdr3_aa: CASSVLASGSAYF

j_call: TRBJ2-3
v_call: TRBV29-1
cdr3_aa: CPYLDTQYF

j_call: TRBJ2-5
v_call: TRBV2
cdr3_aa: CASSAVTGETQYF

j_call: TRBJ2-2
v_call: TRBV29-1
cdr3_aa: CSVGGGSNTGELFF

j_call: TRBJ2-3
v_call: TRBV5-1
cdr3_aa: CASLMGSPSTDTQYF

j_call: TRBJ2-7
v_call: TRBV28
cdr3_aa: CASSPRGAEQYF

j_call: TRBJ2-2
v_call: TRBV18
cdr3_aa: CASSPPGTTKASTGELFF

j_call: TRBJ1-2
v_call: TRBV30
cdr3_aa: CAWSVPQGRYTF

j_call: TRBJ2-7
v_call: TRBV18
cdr3_aa: CASSPSYSYEQYF

j_call: TRBJ2-7
v_call: TRBV11-3
cdr3_aa: CASSLRSSYEQYF

j_call: TRBJ1-6
v_call: TRBV19
cdr3_aa: CASNTVRNSPLHF

j_call: TRBJ1-1
v_call: TRBV18
cdr3_aa: CASSPDGWGAGNTEAFF

j_call: TRBJ2-7
v_call: TRBV10-3
cdr3_aa: CAISEPGTPYEQYF

j_call: TRBJ2-1
v_call: TRBV11-2
cdr3_aa: CASSLLAGVSWDEQFF

j_call: TRBJ1-6
v_call: TRBV11-2
cdr3_aa: CASSRGLNSPLHF

j_call: TRBJ2-7
v_call: TRBV10-3
cdr3_aa: CAISDLDQDYEQYF

j_call: TRBJ1-1
v_call: TRBV7-3
cdr3_aa: CASSFQENTEAFF

j_call: TRBJ1-2
v_call: TRBV2
cdr3_aa: CASSLVARANYGYTF

j_call: TRBJ2-1
v_call: TRBV5-1
cdr3_aa: CASSSRTGGNNEQFF

j_call: TRBJ1-2
v_call: TRBV5-8
cdr3_aa: CASNAPRKTYGYTF

j_call: TRBJ1-2
v_call: TRBV29-1
cdr3_aa: CSVERTGVYGYTF

j_call: TRBJ2-3
v_call: TRBV6-4
cdr3_aa: CASSLSGANPGTQYF

j_call: TRBJ2-1
v_call: TRBV27
cdr3_aa: CASSPWTSNEQFF

j_call: TRBJ1-6
v_call: TRBV6-5
cdr3_aa: CASSYGAGSATGPLHF

j_call: TRBJ1-1
v_call: TRBV4-1
cdr3_aa: CASSQRDRGWEGAFF

j_call: TRBJ1-1
v_call: TRBV7-2
cdr3_aa: CASSSFRGIGESEAFF

j_call: TRBJ2-1
v_call: TRBV5-1
cdr3_aa: CAGSLPGTGVWNEQFF

j_call: TRBJ1-1
v_call: TRBV7-9
cdr3_aa: CASSRSGGNTEAFF

j_call: TRBJ2-7
v_call: TRBV6-5
cdr3_aa: CASSYGLTYEQYF

j_call: TRBJ2-7
v_call: TRBV5-4
cdr3_aa: CASSLPGTIYEQYF

j_call: TRBJ2-1
v_call: TRBV10-3
cdr3_aa: CAISESGSSYNEQFF

j_call: TRBJ1-3
v_call: TRBV11-2
cdr3_aa: CASSREGASGNTIYF

j_call: TRBJ2-7
v_call: TRBV30
cdr3_aa: CAWSVRGSQVEQYF

j_call: TRBJ2-2
v_call: TRBV2
cdr3_aa: CASSEGILGTGELFF

j_call: TRBJ2-6
v_call: TRBV5-1
cdr3_aa: CASSLLSTRHLQGERANVLTF

j_call: TRBJ1-6
v_call: TRBV19
cdr3_aa: CASSIEVSNNSPLHF

j_call: TRBJ1-5
v_call: TRBV28
cdr3_aa: CASSGGQWINANQPQHF

j_call: TRBJ1-1
v_call: TRBV5-5
cdr3_aa: CASSFGTANTEAFF

j_call: TRBJ2-7
v_call: TRBV2
cdr3_aa: CASSETGSAYEQYF

j_call: TRBJ1-1
v_call: TRBV28
cdr3_aa: CASSAGYRGRTEAFF

j_call: TRBJ1-2
v_call: TRBV19
cdr3_aa: CASRGWAKGDTNYGYTF

j_call: TRBJ2-1
v_call: TRBV5-1
cdr3_aa: CASSLEAAENEQFF

j_call: TRBJ1-5
v_call: TRBV15
cdr3_aa: CATRTGGQGFQSNQPQHF

j_call: TRBJ2-7
v_call: TRBV14
cdr3_aa: CASSQGVSAHEQYF

j_call: TRBJ2-5
v_call: TRBV7-2
cdr3_aa: CASSLGARDGQETQYF

j_call: TRBJ1-1
v_call: TRBV6-1
cdr3_aa: CASSALGTGGVEAFF